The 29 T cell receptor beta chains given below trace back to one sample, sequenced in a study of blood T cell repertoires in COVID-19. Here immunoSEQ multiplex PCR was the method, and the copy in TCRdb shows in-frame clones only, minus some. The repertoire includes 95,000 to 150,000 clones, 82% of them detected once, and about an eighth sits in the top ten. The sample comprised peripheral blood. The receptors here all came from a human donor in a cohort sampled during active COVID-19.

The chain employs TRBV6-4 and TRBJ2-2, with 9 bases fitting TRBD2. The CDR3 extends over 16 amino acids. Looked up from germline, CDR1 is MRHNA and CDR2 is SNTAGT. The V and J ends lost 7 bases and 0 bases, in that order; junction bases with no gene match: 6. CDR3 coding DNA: TGTGCCAGCAAATATATAGCGGGGGCGAACACCGGGGAGCTGTTTTTT. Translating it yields CASKYIAGANTGELFF.

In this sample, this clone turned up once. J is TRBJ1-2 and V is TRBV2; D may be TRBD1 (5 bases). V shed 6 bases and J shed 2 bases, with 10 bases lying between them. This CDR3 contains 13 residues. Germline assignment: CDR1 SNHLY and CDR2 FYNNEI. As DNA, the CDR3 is TGTGCCAGCAGAAGACAGACGAACTATGGCTACACCTTC. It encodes CASRRQTNYGYTF.

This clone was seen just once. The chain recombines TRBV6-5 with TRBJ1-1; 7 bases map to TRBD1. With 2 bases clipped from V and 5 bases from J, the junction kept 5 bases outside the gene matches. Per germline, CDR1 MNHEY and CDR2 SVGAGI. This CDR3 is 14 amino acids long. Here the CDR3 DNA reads TGTGCCAGCAGTTACAACAGGGGTGGGACTGAAGCTTTCTTT. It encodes CASSYNRGGTEAFF.

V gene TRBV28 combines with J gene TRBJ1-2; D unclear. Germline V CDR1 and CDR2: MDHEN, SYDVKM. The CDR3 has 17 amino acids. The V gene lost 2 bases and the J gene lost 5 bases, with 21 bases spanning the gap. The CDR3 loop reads CASSLPEEGGRLYGYTF. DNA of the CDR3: TGTGCCAGCAGTTTACCCGAGGAGGGTGGGAGGCTATATGGCTACACCTTC.

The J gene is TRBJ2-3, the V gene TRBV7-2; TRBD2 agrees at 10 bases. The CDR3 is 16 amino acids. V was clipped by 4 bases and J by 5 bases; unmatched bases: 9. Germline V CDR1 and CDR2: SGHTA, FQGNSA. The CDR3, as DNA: TGTGCCAGCAGCTCCGCAGTAGCGGGGGGACAAGATACGCAGTATTTT. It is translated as CASSSAVAGGQDTQYF.

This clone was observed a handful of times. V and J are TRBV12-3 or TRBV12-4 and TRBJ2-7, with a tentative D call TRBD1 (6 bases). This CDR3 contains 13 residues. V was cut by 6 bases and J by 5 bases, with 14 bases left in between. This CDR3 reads CASRQSGVHEQYF. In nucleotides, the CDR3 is TGTGCCAGCAGGCAATCAGGGGTGCACGAGCAGTACTTC.

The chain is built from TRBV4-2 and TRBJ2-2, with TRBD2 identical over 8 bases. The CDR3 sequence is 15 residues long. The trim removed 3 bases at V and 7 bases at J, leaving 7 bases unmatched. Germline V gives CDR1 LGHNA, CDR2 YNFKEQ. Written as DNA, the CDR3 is TGTGCCAGCAGCCAGGACGGGACTAGGGACGGGGAGCTGTTTTTT. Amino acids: CASSQDGTRDGELFF.

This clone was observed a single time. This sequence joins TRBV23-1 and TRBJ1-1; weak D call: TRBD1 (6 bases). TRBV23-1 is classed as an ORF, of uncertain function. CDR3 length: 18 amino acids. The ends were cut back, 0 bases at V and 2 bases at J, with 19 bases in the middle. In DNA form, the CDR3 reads TGCGCCAGCAGTCAATCGGTAGGGACAAGGGATGTAAACACTGAAGCTTTCTTT. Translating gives CASSQSVGTRDVNTEAFF.

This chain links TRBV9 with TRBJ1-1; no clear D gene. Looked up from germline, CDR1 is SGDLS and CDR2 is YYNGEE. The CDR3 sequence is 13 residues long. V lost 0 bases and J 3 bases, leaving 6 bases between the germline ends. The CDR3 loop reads CASSVDSHTEAFF. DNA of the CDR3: TGTGCCAGCAGCGTAGATAGTCACACTGAAGCTTTCTTT.

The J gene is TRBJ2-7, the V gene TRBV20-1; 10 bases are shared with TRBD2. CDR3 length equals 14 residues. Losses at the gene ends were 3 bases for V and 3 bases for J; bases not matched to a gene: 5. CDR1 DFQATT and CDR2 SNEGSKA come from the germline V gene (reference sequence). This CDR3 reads CSASRLAGDYEQYF. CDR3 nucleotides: TGCAGTGCTAGTCGGCTAGCGGGGGACTACGAGCAGTACTTC.

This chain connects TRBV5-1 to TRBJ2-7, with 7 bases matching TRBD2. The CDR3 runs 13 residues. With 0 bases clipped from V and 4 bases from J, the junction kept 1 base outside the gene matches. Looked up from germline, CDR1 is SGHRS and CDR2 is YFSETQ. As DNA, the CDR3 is TGCGCCAGCAGCTTGGTGGGAGGGTACGAGCAGTACTTC. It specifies CASSLVGGYEQYF.

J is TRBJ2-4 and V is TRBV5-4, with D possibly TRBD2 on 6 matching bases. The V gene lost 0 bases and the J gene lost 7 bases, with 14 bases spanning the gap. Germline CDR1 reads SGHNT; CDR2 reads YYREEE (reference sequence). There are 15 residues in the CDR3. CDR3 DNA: TGTGCCAGCAGCTTGGACACTGGGACTGGGAACATTCAGTACTTC. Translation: CASSLDTGTGNIQYF.

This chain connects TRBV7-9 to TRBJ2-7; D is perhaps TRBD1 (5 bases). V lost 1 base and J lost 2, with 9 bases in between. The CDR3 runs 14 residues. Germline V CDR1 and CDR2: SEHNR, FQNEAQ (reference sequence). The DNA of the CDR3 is TGTGCCAGCAGCTTAGAGGGGTGGGCCTACGAGCAGTACTTC. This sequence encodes CASSLEGWAYEQYF.

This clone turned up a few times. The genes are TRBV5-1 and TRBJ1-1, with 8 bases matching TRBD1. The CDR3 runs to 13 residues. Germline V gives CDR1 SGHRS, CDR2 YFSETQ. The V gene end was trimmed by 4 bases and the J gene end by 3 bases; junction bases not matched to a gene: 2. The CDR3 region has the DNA TGCGCCAGCAGCGAGACAGGGGACACTGAAGCTTTCTTT. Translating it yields CASSETGDTEAFF.

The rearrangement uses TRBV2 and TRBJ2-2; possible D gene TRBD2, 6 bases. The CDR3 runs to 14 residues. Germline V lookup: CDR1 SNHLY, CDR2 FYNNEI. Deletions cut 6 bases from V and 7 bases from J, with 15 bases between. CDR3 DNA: TGTGCCAGCAGCTATACTAGCTTTGGCGGGGAGCTGTTTTTT. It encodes CASSYTSFGGELFF.

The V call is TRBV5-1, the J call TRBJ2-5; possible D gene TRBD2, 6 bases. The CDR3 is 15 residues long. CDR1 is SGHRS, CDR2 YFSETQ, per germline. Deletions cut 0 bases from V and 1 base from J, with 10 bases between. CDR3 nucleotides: TGCGCCAGCAGCTTGGCCGGGGGATCCCAAGAGACCCAGTACTTC. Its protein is CASSLAGGSQETQYF.

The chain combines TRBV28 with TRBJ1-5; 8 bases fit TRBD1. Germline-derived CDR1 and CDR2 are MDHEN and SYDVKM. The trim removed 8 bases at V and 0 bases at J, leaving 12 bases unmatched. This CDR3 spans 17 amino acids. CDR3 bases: TGTGCCAGCTGCTGGGGACAGGTTCTTTATAGCAATCAGCCCCAGCATTTT. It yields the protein CASCWGQVLYSNQPQHF.

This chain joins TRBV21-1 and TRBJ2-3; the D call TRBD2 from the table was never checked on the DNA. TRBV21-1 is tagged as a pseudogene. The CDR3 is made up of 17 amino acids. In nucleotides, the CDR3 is TGTGCCAGCAGCGGAGCGACTAGCGGGGAGGAACTAGATACGCAGTATTTT. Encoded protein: CASSGATSGEELDTQYF.

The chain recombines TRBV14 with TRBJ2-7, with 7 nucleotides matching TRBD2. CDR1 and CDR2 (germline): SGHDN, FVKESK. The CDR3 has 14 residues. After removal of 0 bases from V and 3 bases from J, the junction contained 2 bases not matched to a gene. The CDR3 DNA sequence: TGTGCCAGCAGCCAAGATTCGGGGGGCTACGAGCAGTACTTC. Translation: CASSQDSGGYEQYF.

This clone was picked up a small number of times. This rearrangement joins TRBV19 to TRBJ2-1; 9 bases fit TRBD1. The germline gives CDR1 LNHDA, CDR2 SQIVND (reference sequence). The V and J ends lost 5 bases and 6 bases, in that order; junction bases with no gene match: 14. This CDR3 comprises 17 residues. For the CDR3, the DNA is TGTGCCAGTAGTCTCGGTCCGGGACAGGGTCTAGGCAATGAGCAGTTCTTC. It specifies CASSLGPGQGLGNEQFF.

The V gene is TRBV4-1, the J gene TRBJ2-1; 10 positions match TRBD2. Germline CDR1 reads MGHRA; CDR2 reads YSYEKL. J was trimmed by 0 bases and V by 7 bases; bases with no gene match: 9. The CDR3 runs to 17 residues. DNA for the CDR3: TGCGCCAGCAAGTCGATTAGCGGGGGGAGCTCCTACAATGAGCAGTTCTTC. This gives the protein CASKSISGGSSYNEQFF.

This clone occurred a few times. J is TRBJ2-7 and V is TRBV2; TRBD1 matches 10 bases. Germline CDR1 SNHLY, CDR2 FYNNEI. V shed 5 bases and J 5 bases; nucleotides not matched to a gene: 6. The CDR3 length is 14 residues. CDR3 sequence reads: CASSNRGQGDEQYF. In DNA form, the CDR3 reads TGTGCCAGCAGTAACCGAGGACAGGGGGACGAGCAGTACTTC.

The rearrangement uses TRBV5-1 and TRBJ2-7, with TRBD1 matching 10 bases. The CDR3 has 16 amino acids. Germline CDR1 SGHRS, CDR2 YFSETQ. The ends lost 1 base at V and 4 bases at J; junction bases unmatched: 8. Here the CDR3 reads CASSLRQGASMYEQYF. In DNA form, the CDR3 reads TGCGCCAGCAGCTTGCGACAGGGGGCGTCGATGTACGAGCAGTACTTC.

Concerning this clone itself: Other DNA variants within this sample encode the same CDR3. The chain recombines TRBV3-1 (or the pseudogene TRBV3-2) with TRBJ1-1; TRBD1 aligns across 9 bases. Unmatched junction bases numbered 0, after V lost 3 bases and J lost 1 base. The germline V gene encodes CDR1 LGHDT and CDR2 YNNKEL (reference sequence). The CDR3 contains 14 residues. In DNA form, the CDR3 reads TGTGCCAGCAGCCAGGGACAGGGGAACACTGAAGCTTTCTTT. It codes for CASSQGQGNTEAFF.

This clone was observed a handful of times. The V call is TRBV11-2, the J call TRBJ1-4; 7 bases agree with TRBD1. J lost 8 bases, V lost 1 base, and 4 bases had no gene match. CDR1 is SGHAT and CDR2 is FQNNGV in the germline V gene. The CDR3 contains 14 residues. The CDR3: CASSLGQGGEKLFF. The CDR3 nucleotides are TGTGCCAGCAGCTTAGGACAGGGAGGAGAAAAACTGTTTTTT. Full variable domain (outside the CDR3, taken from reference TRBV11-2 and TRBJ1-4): EAGVAQSPRYKIIEKRQSVAFWCNPISGHATLYWYQQILGQGPKLLIQFQNNGVVDDSQLPKDRFSAERLKGVDSTLKIQPAKLEDSAVYLCASSLGQGGEKLFFGSGTQLSVL.

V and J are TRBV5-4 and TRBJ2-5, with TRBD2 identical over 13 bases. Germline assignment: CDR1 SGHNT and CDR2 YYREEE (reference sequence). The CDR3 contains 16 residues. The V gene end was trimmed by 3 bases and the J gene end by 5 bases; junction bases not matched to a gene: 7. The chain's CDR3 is CASSSPLAGGQETQYF. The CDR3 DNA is TGTGCCAGCAGCTCCCCACTAGCGGGGGGGCAGGAGACCCAGTACTTC.

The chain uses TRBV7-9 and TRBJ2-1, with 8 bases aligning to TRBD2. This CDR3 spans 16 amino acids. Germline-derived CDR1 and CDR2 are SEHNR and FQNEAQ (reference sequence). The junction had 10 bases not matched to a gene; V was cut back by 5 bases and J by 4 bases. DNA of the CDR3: TGTGCCAGCAGCAGACAACTAGCGGAGATATACAATGAGCAGTTCTTC. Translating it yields CASSRQLAEIYNEQFF.

The CDR3 bases are TGTGCCAGCAGCCAATCGAAAACAATAACCCACCCCTACGAGCAGTACTTC. Protein: CASSQSKTITHPYEQYF. The chain couples TRBV14 to TRBJ2-7; D is unclear. V was trimmed by 2 bases and J by 2 bases, leaving 19 bases between them. This CDR3 contains 17 residues. The germline V gene encodes CDR1 SGHDN and CDR2 FVKESK.

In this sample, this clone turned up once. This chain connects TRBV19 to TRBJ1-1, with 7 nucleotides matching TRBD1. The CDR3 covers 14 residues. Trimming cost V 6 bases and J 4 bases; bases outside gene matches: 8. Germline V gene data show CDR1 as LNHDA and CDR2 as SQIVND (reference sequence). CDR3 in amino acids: CASRRDRDSTEAFF. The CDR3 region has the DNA TGTGCCAGTAGGAGGGACCGGGACAGCACTGAAGCTTTCTTT.